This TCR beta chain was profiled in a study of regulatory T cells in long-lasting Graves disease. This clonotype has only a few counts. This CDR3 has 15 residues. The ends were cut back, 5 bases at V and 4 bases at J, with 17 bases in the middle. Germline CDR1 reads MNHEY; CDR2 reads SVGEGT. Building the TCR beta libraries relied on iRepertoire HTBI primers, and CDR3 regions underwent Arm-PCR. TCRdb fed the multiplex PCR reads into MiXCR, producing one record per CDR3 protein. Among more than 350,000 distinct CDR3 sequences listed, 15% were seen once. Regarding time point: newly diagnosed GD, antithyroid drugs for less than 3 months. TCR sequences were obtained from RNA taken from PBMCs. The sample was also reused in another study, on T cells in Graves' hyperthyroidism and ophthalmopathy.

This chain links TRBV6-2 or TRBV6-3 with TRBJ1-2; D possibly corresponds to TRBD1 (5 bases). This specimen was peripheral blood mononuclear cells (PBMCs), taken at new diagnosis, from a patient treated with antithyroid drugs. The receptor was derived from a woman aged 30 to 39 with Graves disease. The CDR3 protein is CASSLLDGGRYGYTF. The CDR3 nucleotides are TGTGCCAGCAGTCTTCTCGACGGGGGTCGCTATGGCTACACCTTC.